A single sample gave rise to the 20 T cell receptor beta chains below, sequenced in a study of cytomegalovirus exposure and HLA in healthy donors. 60 Vbeta and 13 Jbeta primers were used in PCR. Here immunoSEQ multiplex PCR was the method, and the copy in TCRdb shows in-frame clones only, minus some. This table holds around 40,000 clones. Material for sequencing was PBMCs. The receptors were sampled from a man aged 25 to 40 in good health and CMV-seronegative.

The gene calls are TRBV15 and TRBJ2-7, with 13 bases identical to TRBD2. Germline CDR1 LNHNV, CDR2 YYDKDF (reference sequence). The CDR3 spans 14 residues. V shed 3 bases and J 4 bases; nucleotides not matched to a gene: 0. The CDR3 DNA is TGTGCCACCAGCAGGGGACTAGCGGGATACGAGCAGTACTTC. Its protein product is CATSRGLAGYEQYF.

V gene TRBV6-5 combines with J gene TRBJ2-5, with D perhaps matching TRBD1 (5 bases). V was shortened by 4 bases and J by 6 bases, with 12 bases between the two germline ends. CDR3 length: 13 amino acids. In germline, CDR1 is MNHEY, CDR2 SVGAGI. CDR3 protein: CASSSTGPQTQYF. The CDR3 DNA follows: TGTGCCAGCAGTTCAACAGGCCCGCAGACCCAGTACTTC.

This chain links TRBV5-1 with TRBJ1-5; maybe TRBD1 (5 bases). This CDR3 has 16 residues. Germline CDR1 SGHRS, CDR2 YFSETQ. Trimming took 0 bases from V and 4 from J, leaving 14 bases between them. The CDR3 DNA reads TGCGCCAGCAGCTTGGAAGGGGAGGGGAAAAATCAGCCCCAGCATTTT. As protein: CASSLEGEGKNQPQHF.

This sequence joins TRBV5-1 and TRBJ2-5, with D perhaps TRBD2 (5 bases). CDR1 and CDR2 from the germline V gene are SGHRS and YFSETQ. V was pared by 4 bases and J by 0 bases, with 13 bases between. CDR3 length equals 15 residues. CDR3: CASSRSNGDQETQYF. The CDR3 DNA is TGCGCCAGCAGCCGGTCGAACGGGGACCAAGAGACCCAGTACTTC.

V is TRBV6-5 and J is TRBJ2-2, with D possibly matching TRBD1 (5 bases). The CDR3 length is 14 residues. Germline CDR1 is MNHEY and CDR2 is SVGAGI. Trimming stripped 6 bases from V and 3 bases from J, with 11 bases between. CDR3 amino acids: CASRREGDTGELFF. The DNA of the CDR3 is TGTGCCAGCAGACGAGAAGGGGACACCGGGGAGCTGTTTTTT.

The V call is TRBV6-5, the J call TRBJ2-1; 7 nucleotides agree with TRBD2. The CDR3 consists of 16 residues. Trimming removed 0 bases from V and 9 bases from J; junction bases left unmatched: 11. The germline CDR1 and CDR2 sequences are MNHEY and SVGAGI. As DNA, the CDR3 is TGTGCCAGCAGTTACTCGATAGTAGCGGGTGGGTTTGAGCAGTTCTTC. Its protein product is CASSYSIVAGGFEQFF.

The rearrangement links TRBV9 to TRBJ2-7; TRBD2 agrees at 9 bases. Germline loops: CDR1 SGDLS, CDR2 YYNGEE. This CDR3 spans 18 amino acids. J gave up 2 bases and V 0 bases, and 12 bases lay outside the gene matches. DNA for the CDR3: TGTGCCAGCAGCGTAGAAGGGTTGGGTGCTAGCGGGGCCTACGAGCAGTACTTC. It specifies CASSVEGLGASGAYEQYF.

The chain couples TRBV7-8 to TRBJ2-7; 7 bases fit TRBD1. The CDR3 totals 12 residues. Per germline, CDR1 SGHVS and CDR2 FQNEAQ. With V trimmed by 3 bases and J by 5 bases, 1 base remained unmatched. This CDR3 is CASSFQGDEQYF. CDR3 DNA sequence: TGTGCCAGCAGCTTTCAGGGGGACGAGCAGTACTTC.

This chain uses TRBV12-5 with TRBJ2-3; no definite D call. V lost 2 bases and J lost 2, with 11 bases in between. This CDR3 is built from 15 residues. Germline V gene lookup returns CDR1 LGHNT and CDR2 FRNRAP. CDR3 in DNA: TGTGCTAGTGGTTTGCTTTGGCAGGTCACAGATACGCAGTATTTT. This codes for CASGLLWQVTDTQYF.

On this clone itself: At one end the junction does not follow the germline gene, possibly because of a read error. This chain uses TRBV6-4 with TRBJ2-1, with D possibly matching TRBD1 (6 bases). Germline CDR1 and CDR2: MRHNA and SNTAGT. The CDR3 loop spans 14 amino acids. The DNA for the CDR3 is TGTGCCAGCAGTGAGGACAGCTCCGACAATGAGCAGTTCTTC. Translating gives CASSEDSSDNEQFF.

The chain carries TRBV5-4 and TRBJ1-1, with TRBD1 matching 7 bases. Looked up from germline, CDR1 is SGHNT and CDR2 is YYREEE (reference sequence). V shed 6 bases, J shed 4 bases, and the junction held 9 bases outside the gene matches. This CDR3 is 14 amino acids long. This chain's CDR3 is CASTPTGRSTEAFF. CDR3 DNA sequence: TGTGCCAGCACCCCGACAGGGAGGTCCACTGAAGCTTTCTTT.

The chain recombines TRBV7-9 with TRBJ2-1; 7 bases line up with TRBD1. Looked up from germline, CDR1 is SEHNR and CDR2 is FQNEAQ (reference sequence). The CDR3 is made up of 13 amino acids. The ends lost 5 bases at V and 6 bases at J; junction bases unmatched: 4. The CDR3 reads CASSTYRGNEQFF. CDR3 DNA: TGTGCCAGCAGCACCTACAGGGGCAATGAGCAGTTCTTC.

The rearrangement joins TRBV18 to TRBJ1-1; tentative D call: TRBD1 (5 bases). The CDR3 spans 15 residues. V lost 3 bases and J 5 bases, leaving 16 bases between the germline ends. Germline lookup yields CDR1 KGHSH and CDR2 LQKENI. In DNA, the CDR3 is TGTGCCAGCTCACCCGGCAGGGATGGGATAACTGAAGCTTTCTTT. Translating gives CASSPGRDGITEAFF.

The rearrangement joins TRBV19 to TRBJ2-1, with 9 bases matching TRBD2. The V gene end was trimmed by 5 bases and the J gene end by 7 bases; junction bases not matched to a gene: 6. CDR3 length: 14 amino acids. The germline gives CDR1 LNHDA, CDR2 SQIVND (reference sequence). CDR3 residues: CASSDGGGVNEQFF. In DNA, the CDR3 is TGTGCCAGTAGTGACGGCGGGGGGGTGAATGAGCAGTTCTTC.

V and J are TRBV4-1 and TRBJ2-7; the match to TRBD2 covers 7 bases. CDR3 size: 14 residues. Germline V gene sequence: CDR1 MGHRA, CDR2 YSYEKL. Germline trimming cut 6 bases from V and 4 bases from J; bases unmatched to any gene: 9. DNA of the CDR3: TGCGCCAGCAGGGGGGAGGGCCCTGTGTACGAGCAGTACTTC. Protein: CASRGEGPVYEQYF.

The chain employs TRBV27 and TRBJ2-7; 7 bases are shared with TRBD2. The CDR3 is made up of 16 amino acids. The junction had 8 bases not matched to a gene; V was cut back by 3 bases and J by 0 bases. Germline V gives CDR1 MNHEY, CDR2 SMNVEV (reference sequence). The CDR3 nucleotides are TGTGCCAGCAGTTTTCCCCGACTAGCTCTCTCCTACGAGCAGTACTTC. It codes for CASSFPRLALSYEQYF.

This chain joins TRBV27 and TRBJ2-1; TRBD2 aligns across 10 bases. CDR1 is MNHEY, CDR2 SMNVEV, per germline (reference sequence). Trimming at V came to 5 bases and at J to 5 bases, leaving 9 bases not matched to a gene. This CDR3 contains 16 residues. The CDR3: CASSPSSGSGDNEQFF. The CDR3, as DNA: TGTGCCAGCAGTCCGTCTAGCGGGAGTGGTGACAATGAGCAGTTCTTC.

The chain has TRBV27 and TRBJ2-7; 9 bases fit TRBD2. Unmatched junction bases numbered 4, after V lost 6 bases and J lost 4 bases. Germline values: CDR1 MNHEY, CDR2 SMNVEV (reference sequence). The CDR3 has 13 residues. The CDR3 DNA follows: TGTGCCAGCAGCCCGGGACTAGCTTACGAGCAGTACTTC. This codes for CASSPGLAYEQYF.

The chain uses TRBV4-3 and TRBJ2-1, with TRBD2 matching 9 bases. The CDR3 spans 13 residues. Germline CDR1 LGHNA, CDR2 YSLEER. Trimming removed 0 bases from V and 10 bases from J; junction bases left unmatched: 1. CDR3 amino acids: CASSQDLAGEQFF. CDR3 coding DNA: TGCGCCAGCAGCCAAGATCTAGCGGGAGAGCAGTTCTTC.

The V gene is TRBV6-4, the J gene TRBJ2-2; tentative D call: TRBD1 (5 bases). CDR1 is MRHNA, CDR2 SNTAGT, per germline. The CDR3 contains 13 residues. V was shortened by 2 bases and J by 4 bases, with 5 bases between the two germline ends. In nucleotides, the CDR3 is TGTGCCAGCAGTGACAGGGGCACCGGGGAGCTGTTTTTT. Translated: CASSDRGTGELFF.